This entry lists 21 T cell receptor beta chains sequenced from one sample in a study of cytomegalovirus exposure and HLA in healthy donors. The PCR used 60 Vbeta and 13 Jbeta primers. TCRdb's copy holds only in-frame clones and misses some; the assay was immunoSEQ multiplex PCR. The top ten clones hold 1.9% of a sample with roughly 80,000 clones, more than 80% of them seen once. Sequenced sample: PBMCs. These receptors all come from a woman aged 25-40 years in good health and CMV-seronegative.

The rearrangement uses TRBV7-9 and TRBJ2-5; no firm D call. With 5 bases removed from V and 4 bases from J, the gap between germline ends came to 14 bases. Germline lookup yields CDR1 SEHNR and CDR2 FQNEAQ (reference sequence). This CDR3 has 14 amino acids. The CDR3 bases are TGTGCCAGCAGCGAGGATAGCTGGTTAGAGACCCAGTACTTC. Protein sequence: CASSEDSWLETQYF. Together with reference TRBV7-9 and TRBJ2-5, the CDR3 gives the full variable domain: DTGVSQNPRHKITKRGQNVTFRCDPISEHNRLYWYRQTLGQGPEFLTYFQNEAQLEKSRLLSDRFSAERPKGSFSTLEIQRTEQGDSAMYLCASSEDSWLETQYFGPGTRLLVL.

The CDR3 bases are TGCGCCAGCAAGGAGGGGATGGGCTACAATGAGCAGTTCTTC. Its protein product is CASKEGMGYNEQFF. V is TRBV5-1 and J is TRBJ2-1; D may be TRBD2 (6 bases). Germline V gene data show CDR1 as SGHRS and CDR2 as YFSETQ. The CDR3 covers 14 residues. V lost 6 bases and J lost 3, with 13 bases in between. Variable domain in full (rest from reference TRBV5-1 and TRBJ2-1): KAGVTQTPRYLIKTRGQQVTLSCSPISGHRSVSWYQQTPGQGLQFLFEYFSETQRNKGNFPGRFSGRQFSNSRSEMNVSTLELGDSALYLCASKEGMGYNEQFFGPGTRLTVL.

V is TRBV7-2 and J is TRBJ2-1, with D possibly being TRBD1 (6 bases). The CDR3 consists of 13 residues. Deletions cut 3 bases from V and 5 bases from J, with 8 bases between. Germline-derived CDR1 and CDR2 are SGHTA and FQGNSA. The CDR3 coding sequence is TGTGCCAGCAGCTTTGGACAGAACAATGAGCAGTTCTTC. This codes for CASSFGQNNEQFF.

The rearrangement joins TRBV11-3 to TRBJ2-7; 11 bases agree with TRBD1. Germline V lookup: CDR1 SGHNT, CDR2 YENEEA. Trimming at V came to 5 bases and at J to 4 bases, leaving 7 bases not matched to a gene. This CDR3 has 15 residues. Here the CDR3 reads CASSAAGQGAYEQYF. The CDR3 DNA is TGTGCCAGCAGCGCCGCCGGACAGGGGGCTTACGAGCAGTACTTC.

The V gene is TRBV7-3, the J gene TRBJ1-1; 8 bases are shared with TRBD1. V lost 5 bases to trimming and J lost 11 bases; unmatched junction nucleotides: 10. This CDR3 has 13 amino acids. From germline, CDR1 is SGHTA and CDR2 FQGTGA. The CDR3: CASSPVGQGMAFF. The CDR3 nucleotides are TGTGCCAGCAGCCCGGTCGGACAGGGCATGGCTTTCTTT.

V gene TRBV15 combines with J gene TRBJ2-7; 13 bases align to TRBD2. CDR3 length: 15 residues. CDR1 is LNHNV and CDR2 is YYDKDF in the germline V gene (reference sequence). Losses at the gene ends were 3 bases for V and 5 bases for J; bases not matched to a gene: 4. The CDR3 loop reads CATSREGLAGHEQYF. The DNA for the CDR3 is TGTGCCACCAGCAGGGAGGGACTAGCGGGGCACGAGCAGTACTTC.

This chain uses TRBV29-1 with TRBJ2-7; 8 bases are a match to TRBD2. The CDR3 has 11 residues. With 7 bases clipped from V and 7 bases from J, the junction kept 6 bases outside the gene matches. Germline values: CDR1 SQVTM, CDR2 ANQGSEA. The CDR3 loop reads CSAEIAGEQYF. In DNA, the CDR3 is TGCAGCGCAGAAATAGCGGGAGAGCAGTACTTC.

The V call is TRBV4-1, the J call TRBJ1-1; D remains ambiguous. Germline CDR1 MGHRA, CDR2 YSYEKL. V was clipped by 1 base and J by 2 bases, with 11 bases between them. The CDR3 consists of 15 residues. This CDR3 is CASSQGEARNTEAFF. The DNA for the CDR3 is TGCGCCAGCAGCCAAGGAGAGGCGAGAAACACTGAAGCTTTCTTT.

V gene TRBV18 combines with J gene TRBJ2-1; the match to TRBD2 covers 10 bases. J gave up 5 bases and V 0 bases, and 7 bases lay outside the gene matches. Germline loops: CDR1 KGHSH, CDR2 LQKENI. This CDR3 spans 17 amino acids. The CDR3 is CASSPPASSGRDNEQFF. In nucleotides, the CDR3 is TGTGCCAGCTCACCACCTGCTTCTAGCGGGAGAGACAATGAGCAGTTCTTC.

The chain couples TRBV28 to TRBJ2-7; no firm D call. Germline V gene data show CDR1 as MDHEN and CDR2 as SYDVKM. The CDR3 spans 14 residues. V was cut by 7 bases and J by 3 bases, with 16 bases left in between. CDR3 DNA: TGTGCCAGCAAAATAAGTGGCCGTCTCTACGAGCAGTACTTC. Translation gives CASKISGRLYEQYF.

This clone has a handful of counts. V gene TRBV7-6 combines with J gene TRBJ2-7; the match to TRBD1 covers 8 bases. The CDR3 is 13 amino acids. CDR1 is SGHVS and CDR2 is FNYEAQ in the germline V gene. After removal of 5 bases from V and 7 bases from J, the junction contained 7 bases not matched to a gene. The CDR3 DNA follows: TGTGCCAGCAGCACGGACAGGGAGCGGGAGCAGTACTTC. The encoded protein is CASSTDREREQYF.

The chain couples TRBV5-1 to TRBJ2-3, with D maybe TRBD1 (6 bases). The germline V gene encodes CDR1 SGHRS and CDR2 YFSETQ. V lost 0 bases and J 2 bases, leaving 13 bases between the germline ends. The CDR3 has 16 amino acids. The CDR3 reads CASSLEGVRFTDTQYF. DNA of the CDR3: TGCGCCAGCAGCTTGGAGGGGGTTAGGTTCACAGATACGCAGTATTTT.

The chain couples TRBV5-1 to TRBJ2-1, with TRBD1 matching 12 bases. The germline V gene encodes CDR1 SGHRS and CDR2 YFSETQ. Germline trimming cut 4 bases from V and 8 bases from J; bases unmatched to any gene: 10. The CDR3 is 16 residues long. The CDR3 here is CASSPQPGQGAHEQFF. CDR3 coding DNA: TGCGCCAGCAGCCCACAACCGGGACAGGGGGCCCATGAGCAGTTCTTC. Complete variable domain (other parts from reference TRBV5-1 and TRBJ2-1): KAGVTQTPRYLIKTRGQQVTLSCSPISGHRSVSWYQQTPGQGLQFLFEYFSETQRNKGNFPGRFSGRQFSNSRSEMNVSTLELGDSALYLCASSPQPGQGAHEQFFGPGTRLTVL.

The chain employs TRBV2 and TRBJ2-7; a possible D gene is TRBD2 (5 bases). Deletions cut 2 bases from V and 5 bases from J, with 10 bases between. Germline values: CDR1 SNHLY, CDR2 FYNNEI. This CDR3 is 13 amino acids long. In nucleotides, the CDR3 is TGTGCCAGCAGTGAAACGGGGTACCACGAGCAGTACTTC. Translated, it gives CASSETGYHEQYF.

The chain uses TRBV18 and TRBJ1-1; no firm D call. Trimming took off 1 base at V and 3 bases at J, with 12 bases between the two ends. Per germline, CDR1 KGHSH and CDR2 LQKENI. The CDR3 extends over 15 amino acids. The chain's CDR3 is CASSPLSRTDTEAFF. In nucleotides, the CDR3 is TGTGCCAGCTCACCACTGAGCAGGACTGACACTGAAGCTTTCTTT. Using reference TRBV18 and TRBJ1-1 for the parts outside the CDR3, the full variable domain is NAGVMQNPRHLVRRRGQEARLRCSPMKGHSHVYWYRQLPEEGLKFMVYLQKENIIDESGMPKERFSAEFPKEGPSILRIQQVVRGDSAAYFCASSPLSRTDTEAFFGQGTRLTVV.

This clone was observed a few times. The CDR3 is CASSRRGGDLDEQFF. CDR3 nucleotide sequence: TGTGCCAGCAGCCGCCGGGGGGGAGATCTGGATGAGCAGTTCTTC. The J gene is TRBJ2-1, the V gene TRBV6-5; the match to TRBD2 covers 8 bases. CDR3 length: 15 residues. Germline trimming cut 6 bases from V and 8 bases from J; bases unmatched to any gene: 12. The V gene's germline CDR1 is MNHEY and CDR2 SVGAGI.

The chain has TRBV7-9 and TRBJ2-3, with D possibly TRBD1 on 6 matching bases. Trimming shortened V by 5 bases and J by 0 bases, and 12 bases separated the two germline ends. The CDR3 contains 15 residues. Per germline, CDR1 SEHNR and CDR2 FQNEAQ (reference sequence). DNA of the CDR3: TGTGCCAGCAGCCCACAGGGAGCTAGCACAGATACGCAGTATTTT. The encoded protein is CASSPQGASTDTQYF.

The J gene is TRBJ1-2, the V gene TRBV28; D remains unclear. CDR3 size: 13 residues. The germline gives CDR1 MDHEN, CDR2 SYDVKM. V lost 3 bases to trimming and J lost 3 bases, with 8 bases between them. CDR3 sequence (DNA): TGTGCCAGCAGTTTGCGGCCGGACTATGGCTACACCTTC. Translating it yields CASSLRPDYGYTF.

J is TRBJ1-5 and V is TRBV7-2; 7 nucleotides line up with TRBD1. Per germline, CDR1 SGHTA and CDR2 FQGNSA. The CDR3 runs to 13 residues. Trimming took 5 bases from V and 6 from J; bases not matched to a gene: 4. CDR3 DNA sequence: TGTGCCAGCAGCCACAGGGGAGGTCAGCCCCAGCATTTT. This encodes CASSHRGGQPQHF.

The rearrangement joins TRBV7-3 to TRBJ1-1; D uncertain. The germline V gene encodes CDR1 SGHTA and CDR2 FQGTGA. The germline V and J ends were trimmed by 5 bases and 2 bases, with 12 bases remaining between them. The CDR3 has 14 amino acids. CDR3 region: CASSQGSGNTEAFF. Here the CDR3 DNA reads TGTGCCAGCAGCCAAGGGAGCGGAAACACTGAAGCTTTCTTT.

By sample fraction, this clone is large. This chain connects TRBV6-5 to TRBJ2-1; 8 bases fit TRBD2. There are 13 residues in the CDR3. With 0 bases clipped from V and 9 bases from J, the junction kept 1 base outside the gene matches. CDR1 and CDR2 from the germline V gene are MNHEY and SVGAGI. The CDR3 DNA reads TGTGCCAGCAGTTACTCTCTAGCGGGTGAGCAGTTCTTC. It codes for CASSYSLAGEQFF.